These 4 T cell receptor beta chains were all obtained from the same sample, sequenced in a study of identical twins. One entry per CDR3 protein results from TCRdb running MiXCR on the 5' RACE reads. The sample has fewer than 800,000 distinct CDR3 sequences; just over 7% are singletons. The same data also went into a second study, on yellow fever vaccine responses in identical twins.

The sequencing input was PBMCs. Every receptor here comes from a young woman in good health.

The genes are TRBV11-2 and TRBJ1-6; the D gene is possibly TRBD1 (5 bases). Between the trimmed V and J ends, which lost 6 bases and 5 bases, there was a span of 8 bases. The CDR3 is made up of 13 amino acids. Germline CDR1 SGHAT, CDR2 FQNNGV. CDR3 nucleotide sequence: TGTGCCAGCAGATCAGGGAATAATTCACCCCTCCACTTT. Amino acids: CASRSGNNSPLHF.

This clonotype has more than one count but fewer than ten. This chain links TRBV7-2 with TRBJ2-7, with D maybe TRBD1 (6 bases). Germline V gene data show CDR1 as SGHTA and CDR2 as FQGNSA. The germline V and J ends were trimmed by 4 bases and 4 bases, with 17 bases remaining between them. The CDR3 sequence is 15 residues long. The CDR3 region has the DNA TGTGCCAGCAGCTCCATCGGGGACACTAAGTACGAGCAGTACTTC. It codes for CASSSIGDTKYEQYF. Complete variable domain (other parts from reference TRBV7-2 and TRBJ2-7): GAGVSQSPSNKVTEKGKDVELRCDPISGHTALYWYRQSLGQGLEFLIYFQGNSAPDKSGLPSDRFSAERTGGSVSTLTIQRTQQEDSAVYLCASSSIGDTKYEQYFGPGTRLTVT.

This clonotype has only a few counts. The chain links TRBV28 to TRBJ2-1; no definite D call. Germline V gene data show CDR1 as MDHEN and CDR2 as SYDVKM. V was pared by 1 base and J by 8 bases, with 6 bases between. CDR3 length: 12 residues. CDR3 in amino acids: CASSLFRYEQFF. CDR3 in DNA: TGTGCCAGCAGTTTATTCCGGTATGAGCAGTTCTTC.

The chain uses TRBV28 and TRBJ1-6; D gene unclear. V lost 6 bases to trimming and J lost 7 bases, with 4 bases between them. The CDR3 sequence is 11 residues long. Germline assignment: CDR1 MDHEN and CDR2 SYDVKM. CDR3 bases: TGTGCCAGCAGCACAAATTCACCCCTCCACTTT. It codes for CASSTNSPLHF.